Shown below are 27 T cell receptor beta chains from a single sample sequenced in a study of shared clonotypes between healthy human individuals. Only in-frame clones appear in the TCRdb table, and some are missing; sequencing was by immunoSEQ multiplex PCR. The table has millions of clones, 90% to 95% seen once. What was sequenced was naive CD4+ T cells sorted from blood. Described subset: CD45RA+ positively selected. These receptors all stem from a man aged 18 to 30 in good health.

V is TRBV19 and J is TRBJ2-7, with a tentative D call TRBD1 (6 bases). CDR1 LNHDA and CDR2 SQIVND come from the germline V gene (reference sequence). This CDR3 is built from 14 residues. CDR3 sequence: CASRGRGLKYEQYF. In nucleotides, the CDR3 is TGTGCTAGCAGGGGCAGGGGCTTGAAATACGAGCAGTACTTC.

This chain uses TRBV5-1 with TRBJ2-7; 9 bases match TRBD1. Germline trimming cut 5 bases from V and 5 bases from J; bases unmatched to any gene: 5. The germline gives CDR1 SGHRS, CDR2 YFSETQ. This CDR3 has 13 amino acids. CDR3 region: CASSEGQGHEQYF. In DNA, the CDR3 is TGCGCCAGCAGTGAGGGACAGGGCCACGAGCAGTACTTC.

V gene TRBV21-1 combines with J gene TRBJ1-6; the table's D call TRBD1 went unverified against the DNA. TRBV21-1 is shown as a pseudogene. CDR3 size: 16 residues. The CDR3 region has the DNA TGTGCCAGCAGCACGACAGGGGGGGAAAATAATTCACCCCTCCACTTT. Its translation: CASSTTGGENNSPLHF.

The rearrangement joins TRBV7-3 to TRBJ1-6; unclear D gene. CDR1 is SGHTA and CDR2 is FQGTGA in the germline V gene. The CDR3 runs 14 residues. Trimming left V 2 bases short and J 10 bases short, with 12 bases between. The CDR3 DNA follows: TGTGCCAGCAGCTTACGGCATGATGGGTCACCCCTCCACTTT. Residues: CASSLRHDGSPLHF. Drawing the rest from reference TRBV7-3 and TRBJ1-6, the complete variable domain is GAGVSQTPSNKVTEKGKYVELRCDPISGHTALYWYRQSLGQGPEFLIYFQGTGAADDSGLPNDRFFAVRPEGSVSTLKIQRTERGDSAVYLCASSLRHDGSPLHFGNGTRLTVT.

The CDR3 sequence is CASSQGASGRAGETQYF. The DNA of the CDR3 is TGCGCCAGCAGCCAAGGTGCTAGCGGGAGGGCCGGGGAGACCCAGTACTTC. This chain connects TRBV4-3 to TRBJ2-5, with 12 bases aligning to TRBD2. V was clipped by 1 base and J by 5 bases; unmatched bases: 8. This CDR3 spans 17 amino acids. Germline V gives CDR1 LGHNA, CDR2 YSLEER.

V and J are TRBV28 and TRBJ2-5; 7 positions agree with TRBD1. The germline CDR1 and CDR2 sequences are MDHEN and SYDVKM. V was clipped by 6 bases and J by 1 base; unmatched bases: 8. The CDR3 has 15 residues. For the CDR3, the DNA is TGTGCCAGCAGCCAACTACAGGGGCCCCAAGAGACCCAGTACTTC. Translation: CASSQLQGPQETQYF.

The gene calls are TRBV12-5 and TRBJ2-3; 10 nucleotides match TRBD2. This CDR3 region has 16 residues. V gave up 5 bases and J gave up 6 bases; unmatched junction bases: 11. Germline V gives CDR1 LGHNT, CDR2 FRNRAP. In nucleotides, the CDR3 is TGTGCTAGTGGTCAAAGCGGGGGGGCCGCGATTGATACGCAGTATTTT. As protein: CASGQSGGAAIDTQYF.

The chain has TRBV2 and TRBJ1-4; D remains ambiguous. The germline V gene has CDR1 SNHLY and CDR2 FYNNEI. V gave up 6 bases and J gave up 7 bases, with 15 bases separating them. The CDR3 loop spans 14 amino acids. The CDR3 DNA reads TGTGCCAGCAGGATACCCGGCTTCGGTGAAAAACTGTTTTTT. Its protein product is CASRIPGFGEKLFF. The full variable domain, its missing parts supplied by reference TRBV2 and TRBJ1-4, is EPEVTQTPSHQVTQMGQEVILRCVPISNHLYFYWYRQILGQKVEFLVSFYNNEISEKSEIFDDQFSVERPDGSNFTLKIRSTKLEDSAMYFCASRIPGFGEKLFFGSGTQLSVL.

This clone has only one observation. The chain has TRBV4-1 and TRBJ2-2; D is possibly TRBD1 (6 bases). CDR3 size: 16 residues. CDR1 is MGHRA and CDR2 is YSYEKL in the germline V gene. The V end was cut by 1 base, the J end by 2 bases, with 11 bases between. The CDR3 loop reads CASSQVKQGNTGELFF. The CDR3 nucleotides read TGCGCCAGCAGCCAAGTAAAACAGGGAAACACCGGGGAGCTGTTTTTT.

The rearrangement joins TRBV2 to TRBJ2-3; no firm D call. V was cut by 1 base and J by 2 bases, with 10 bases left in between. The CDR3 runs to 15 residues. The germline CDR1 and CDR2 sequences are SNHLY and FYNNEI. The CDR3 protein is CASSEERASTDTQYF. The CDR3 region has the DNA TGTGCCAGCAGTGAAGAAAGGGCCTCCACAGATACGCAGTATTTT.

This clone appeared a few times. CDR3 sequence: CASSVGTGPKGSPLHF. The CDR3 DNA sequence: TGTGCCAGCAGCGTAGGGACGGGGCCCAAGGGCTCACCCCTCCACTTT. V usage is TRBV9 and J usage is TRBJ1-6; D perhaps matches TRBD1 (5 bases). Trimming cost V 0 bases and J 10 bases, with 17 bases left between them. The CDR3 has 16 amino acids. The germline CDR1 and CDR2 sequences are SGDLS and YYNGEE.

The chain's CDR3 is CASSAGALGETQYF. The CDR3 DNA sequence: TGTGCCAGCAGTGCCGGGGCCCTTGGAGAGACCCAGTACTTC. This chain uses TRBV6-1 with TRBJ2-5; perhaps D is TRBD1 or TRBD2 (5 bases each). V was trimmed by 4 bases and J by 4 bases, leaving 13 bases between them. This CDR3 spans 14 amino acids. Germline V gives CDR1 MNHNS, CDR2 SASEGT.

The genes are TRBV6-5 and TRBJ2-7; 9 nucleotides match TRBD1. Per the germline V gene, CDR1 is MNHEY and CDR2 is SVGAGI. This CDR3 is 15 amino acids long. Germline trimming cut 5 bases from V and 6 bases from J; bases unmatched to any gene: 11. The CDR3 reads CASSRTGALFLEQYF. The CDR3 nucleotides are TGTGCCAGCAGTCGGACAGGGGCACTCTTCCTCGAGCAGTACTTC.

As DNA, the CDR3 is TGTGCCTGGGTGTCGGGCTATGGCTACACCTTC. Translation: CAWVSGYGYTF. The chain combines TRBV30 with TRBJ1-2; no definite D call. Trimming shortened V by 5 bases and J by 4 bases, and 8 bases separated the two germline ends. CDR3 length equals 11 residues. CDR1 is GTSNPN and CDR2 is SVGIG in the germline V gene (reference sequence).

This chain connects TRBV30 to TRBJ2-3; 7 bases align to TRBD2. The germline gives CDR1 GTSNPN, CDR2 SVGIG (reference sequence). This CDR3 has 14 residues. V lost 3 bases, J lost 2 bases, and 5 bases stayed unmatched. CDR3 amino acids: CAWRASGYTDTQYF. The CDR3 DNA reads TGTGCCTGGAGGGCTAGCGGATACACAGATACGCAGTATTTT.

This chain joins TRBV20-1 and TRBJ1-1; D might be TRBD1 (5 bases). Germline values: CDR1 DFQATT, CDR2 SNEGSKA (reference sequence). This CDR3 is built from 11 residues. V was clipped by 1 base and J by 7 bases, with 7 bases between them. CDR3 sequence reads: CSARGGFEAFF. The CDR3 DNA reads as TGCAGTGCTAGAGGGGGGTTTGAAGCTTTCTTT.

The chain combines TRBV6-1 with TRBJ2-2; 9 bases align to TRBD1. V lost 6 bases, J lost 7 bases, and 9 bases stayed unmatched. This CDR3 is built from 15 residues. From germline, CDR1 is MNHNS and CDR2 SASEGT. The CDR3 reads CASRRTGDGFGELFF. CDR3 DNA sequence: TGTGCCAGCAGGAGGACAGGGGATGGGTTCGGGGAGCTGTTTTTT.

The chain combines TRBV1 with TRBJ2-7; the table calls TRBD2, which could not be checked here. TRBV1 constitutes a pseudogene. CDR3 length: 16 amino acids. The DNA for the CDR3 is TGCACCAGCAGCCAATTAGAGGAGCTAGCGGACTACGAGCAGTACTTC. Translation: CTSSQLEELADYEQYF.

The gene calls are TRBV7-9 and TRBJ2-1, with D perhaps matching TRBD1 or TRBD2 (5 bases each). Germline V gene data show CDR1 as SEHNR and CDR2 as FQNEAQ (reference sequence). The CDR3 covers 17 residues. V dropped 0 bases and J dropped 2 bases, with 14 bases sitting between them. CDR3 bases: TGTGCCAGCAGCTTAGCCTTCGGGACCGCTACCTACAATGAGCAGTTCTTC. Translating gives CASSLAFGTATYNEQFF.

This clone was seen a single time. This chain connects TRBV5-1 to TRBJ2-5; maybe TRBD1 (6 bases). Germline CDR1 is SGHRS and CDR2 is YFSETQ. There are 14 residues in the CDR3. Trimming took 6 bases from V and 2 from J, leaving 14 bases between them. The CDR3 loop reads CASKATGNQETQYF. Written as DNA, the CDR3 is TGCGCCAGCAAAGCTACAGGGAATCAAGAGACCCAGTACTTC.

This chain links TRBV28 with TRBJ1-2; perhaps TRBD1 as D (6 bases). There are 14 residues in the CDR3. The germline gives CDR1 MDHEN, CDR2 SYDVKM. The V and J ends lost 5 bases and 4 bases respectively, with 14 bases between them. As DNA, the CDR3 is TGTGCCAGCAGTAGGACGCAGGGGTTCTATGGCTACACCTTC. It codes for CASSRTQGFYGYTF.

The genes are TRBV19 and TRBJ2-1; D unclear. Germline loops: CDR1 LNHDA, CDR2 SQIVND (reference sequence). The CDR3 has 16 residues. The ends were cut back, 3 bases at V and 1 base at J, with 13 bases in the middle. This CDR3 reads CASSIYWMASYNEQFF. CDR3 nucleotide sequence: TGTGCCAGTAGTATTTACTGGATGGCGTCCTACAATGAGCAGTTCTTC.

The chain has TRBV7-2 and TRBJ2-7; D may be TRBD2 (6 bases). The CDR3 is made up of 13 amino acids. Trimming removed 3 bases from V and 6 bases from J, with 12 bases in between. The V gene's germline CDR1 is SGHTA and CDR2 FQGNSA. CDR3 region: CASSFDGGLEQYF. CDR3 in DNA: TGTGCCAGCAGCTTCGATGGGGGACTCGAGCAGTACTTC.

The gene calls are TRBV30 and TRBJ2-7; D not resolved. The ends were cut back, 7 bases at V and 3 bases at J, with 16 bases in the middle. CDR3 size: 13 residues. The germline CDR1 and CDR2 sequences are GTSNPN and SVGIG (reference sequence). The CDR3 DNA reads TGTGCCTTGGGTAGGTGGCAGGACTACGAGCAGTACTTC. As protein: CALGRWQDYEQYF.

The CDR3 sequence is CASSFLAGGETQYF. CDR3 nucleotides: TGTGCCAGCAGCTTCCTAGCGGGAGGAGAGACCCAGTACTTC. The gene calls are TRBV13 and TRBJ2-5, with 11 bases fitting TRBD2. The CDR3 length is 14 residues. Germline V CDR1 and CDR2: PRHDT, FYEKMQ (reference sequence). After removal of 3 bases from V and 4 bases from J, the junction contained 1 base not matched to a gene. Full variable domain (outside the CDR3, taken from reference TRBV13 and TRBJ2-5): AAGVIQSPRHLIKEKRETATLKCYPIPRHDTVYWYQQGPGQDPQFLISFYEKMQSDKGSIPDRFSAQQFSDYHSELNMSSLELGDSALYFCASSFLAGGETQYFGPGTRLLVL.

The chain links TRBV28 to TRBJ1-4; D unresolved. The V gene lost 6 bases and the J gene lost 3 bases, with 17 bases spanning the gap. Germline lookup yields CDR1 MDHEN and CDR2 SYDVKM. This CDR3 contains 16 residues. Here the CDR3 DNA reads TGTGCCAGCAGAGCAAGACCGGGCGCGGCTAATGAAAAACTGTTTTTT. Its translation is CASRARPGAANEKLFF.

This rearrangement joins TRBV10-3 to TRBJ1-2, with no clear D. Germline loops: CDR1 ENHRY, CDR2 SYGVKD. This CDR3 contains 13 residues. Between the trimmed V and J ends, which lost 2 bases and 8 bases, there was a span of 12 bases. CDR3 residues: CAISEGSEGGYTF. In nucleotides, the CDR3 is TGTGCCATCAGTGAGGGGTCGGAGGGCGGCTACACCTTC.